One and the same sample provided the 29 T cell receptor beta chains below, sequenced in a study of blood T cell repertoires in COVID-19. TCRdb's copy holds only in-frame clones and misses some; the assay was immunoSEQ multiplex PCR. The sample yields over 200,000 clones, less than 90% seen once. Sequencing was performed on peripheral blood. These receptors were taken from a woman aged 80 or older with active or convalescent COVID-19.

This chain uses TRBV30 with TRBJ2-1; possible D gene TRBD2, 6 bases. Trimming took 0 bases from V and 8 from J, leaving 20 bases between them. This CDR3 has 16 amino acids. Germline loops: CDR1 GTSNPN, CDR2 SVGIG (reference sequence). CDR3 DNA sequence: TGTGCCTGGAGTGTGTTAGGCGGGAACGCTGGCGATGAGCAGTTCTTC. This translates into CAWSVLGGNAGDEQFF.

The chain is built from TRBV7-2 and TRBJ2-7, with D possibly being TRBD2 (7 bases). Germline V gene lookup returns CDR1 SGHTA and CDR2 FQGNSA. Trimming removed 0 bases at V and 4 bases at J, with 16 bases between. The CDR3 loop spans 16 amino acids. The CDR3 nucleotides are TGTGCCAGCAGCTTAGCGATGCAGGGGAGGGGGTACGAGCAGTACTTC. It codes for CASSLAMQGRGYEQYF.

This chain connects TRBV15 to TRBJ1-1; TRBD1 aligns across 7 bases. Trimming took 3 bases from V and 4 from J; bases not matched to a gene: 14. Per germline, CDR1 LNHNV and CDR2 YYDKDF (reference sequence). This CDR3 is 17 amino acids long. DNA of the CDR3: TGTGCCACCAGCAGTGGGACAGCCAAATTCACTTCCACTGAAGCTTTCTTT. It encodes CATSSGTAKFTSTEAFF.

J is TRBJ1-3 and V is TRBV4-2; 9 positions agree with TRBD1. This CDR3 spans 15 amino acids. The ends lost 4 bases at V and 6 bases at J; junction bases unmatched: 7. In germline, CDR1 is LGHNA, CDR2 YNFKEQ. For the CDR3, the DNA is TGTGCCAGCAGCCCCGCCGGACAGGGGTTAAACACCATATATTTT. Protein product: CASSPAGQGLNTIYF.

The J gene is TRBJ2-7, the V gene TRBV5-1, with 7 bases that match TRBD2. Germline lookup yields CDR1 SGHRS and CDR2 YFSETQ. The CDR3 totals 16 residues. The trim removed 4 bases at V and 0 bases at J, leaving 10 bases unmatched. CDR3 loop: CASSPLVLASSYEQYF. In DNA, the CDR3 is TGCGCCAGCAGCCCTCTAGTACTAGCGAGCTCCTACGAGCAGTACTTC.

The chain combines TRBV28 with TRBJ1-2; no clear D gene. Trimming left V 6 bases short and J 3 bases short, with 20 bases between. CDR3 length equals 16 residues. Germline lookup yields CDR1 MDHEN and CDR2 SYDVKM. CDR3 sequence (DNA): TGTGCCAGCAGCCTCCTGTCCGTCCCATTAGACTATGGCTACACCTTC. Its protein is CASSLLSVPLDYGYTF.

The chain joins TRBV2 to TRBJ2-2; D might be TRBD2 (5 bases). The V gene's germline CDR1 is SNHLY and CDR2 FYNNEI. The CDR3 length is 14 residues. V lost 2 bases, J lost 3 bases, and 7 bases lay in between. In nucleotides, the CDR3 is TGTGCCAGCAGTGAATTGCGGGACACCGGGGAGCTGTTTTTT. Protein sequence: CASSELRDTGELFF.

This chain links TRBV7-3 with TRBJ2-2; 10 nucleotides line up with TRBD2. Trimming at V came to 4 bases and at J to 4 bases, leaving 6 bases not matched to a gene. Germline V CDR1 and CDR2: SGHTA, FQGTGA. This CDR3 has 16 residues. The CDR3 DNA follows: TGTGCCAGCAGCTCAGGGCTAGCGGGAGTCACCGGGGAGCTGTTTTTT. Translated, it gives CASSSGLAGVTGELFF.

This clone was recorded only once. CDR3 in DNA: TGTGCCTGGAGTGGACAGGGGGATTCACCCCTCCACTTT. Translated, it gives CAWSGQGDSPLHF. The chain has TRBV30 and TRBJ1-6; 9 bases map to TRBD1. Germline V lookup: CDR1 GTSNPN, CDR2 SVGIG (reference sequence). The CDR3 spans 13 residues. V shed 1 base, J shed 8 bases, and the junction held 0 bases outside the gene matches.

The J gene is TRBJ1-1, the V gene TRBV5-1; unclear D gene. The germline V gene has CDR1 SGHRS and CDR2 YFSETQ. CDR3 length: 17 residues. V lost 3 bases and J lost 3, with 21 bases in between. The CDR3 DNA sequence: TGCGCCAGCAGCTCGTCGGACGGCTTCCCGGGGTACACTGAAGCTTTCTTT. Protein sequence: CASSSSDGFPGYTEAFF. Filled out from reference TRBV5-1 and TRBJ1-1, the complete variable domain reads KAGVTQTPRYLIKTRGQQVTLSCSPISGHRSVSWYQQTPGQGLQFLFEYFSETQRNKGNFPGRFSGRQFSNSRSEMNVSTLELGDSALYLCASSSSDGFPGYTEAFFGQGTRLTVV.

This clone was detected a few times. The chain carries TRBV4-1 and TRBJ2-7; 7 bases line up with TRBD2. Germline V CDR1 and CDR2: MGHRA, YSYEKL. The CDR3 has 14 residues. With 4 bases clipped from V and 0 bases from J, the junction kept 3 bases outside the gene matches. CDR3 coding DNA: TGCGCCAGCAGCCGGGAGGGGAGCTCCTACGAGCAGTACTTC. Translation gives CASSREGSSYEQYF.

This clone was detected once. This chain connects TRBV6-5 to TRBJ2-7; maybe TRBD1 (6 bases). The CDR3 is 15 amino acids. V was trimmed by 6 bases and J by 2 bases, leaving 17 bases between them. Germline-derived CDR1 and CDR2 are MNHEY and SVGAGI. CDR3 in amino acids: CASRQSRGFPYEQYF. CDR3 nucleotides: TGTGCCAGCAGGCAATCCAGGGGTTTTCCCTACGAGCAGTACTTC.

The J gene is TRBJ2-7, the V gene TRBV7-8; 9 nucleotides agree with TRBD2. The germline V gene encodes CDR1 SGHVS and CDR2 FQNEAQ. The CDR3 consists of 15 residues. V shed 0 bases, J shed 1 base, and the junction held 1 base outside the gene matches. The CDR3 DNA sequence: TGTGCCAGCAGCTTAGCCCTAGCGGGGTCCTACGAGCAGTACTTC. It codes for CASSLALAGSYEQYF.

The V gene is TRBV19, the J gene TRBJ1-2, with unresolved D. The CDR3 length is 16 residues. Per the germline V gene, CDR1 is LNHDA and CDR2 is SQIVND (reference sequence). The ends were cut back, 6 bases at V and 8 bases at J, with 25 bases in the middle. CDR3 sequence reads: CASSPHVEGGSFGYTF. The CDR3 DNA sequence: TGTGCCAGTAGCCCTCATGTAGAGGGAGGATCATTCGGCTACACCTTC.

The V and J genes are TRBV7-8 and TRBJ2-2; 8 nucleotides line up with TRBD1. The germline CDR1 and CDR2 sequences are SGHVS and FQNEAQ. CDR3 length: 15 residues. V gave up 5 bases and J gave up 7 bases; unmatched junction bases: 9. This chain's CDR3 is CASSPTDRASGELFF. DNA for the CDR3: TGTGCCAGCAGCCCAACGGACAGGGCAAGCGGGGAGCTGTTTTTT.

The gene calls are TRBV28 and TRBJ2-4, with 14 bases that match TRBD2. V was clipped by 6 bases and J by 9 bases; unmatched bases: 13. The germline V gene encodes CDR1 MDHEN and CDR2 SYDVKM. This CDR3 is 17 amino acids long. Here the CDR3 DNA reads TGTGCCAGCAGCCCTCACGGACTAGCGGGAGGCTTCGGCATTCAGTACTTC. The encoded protein is CASSPHGLAGGFGIQYF. Looking up the rest from reference TRBV28 and TRBJ2-4 gives the full variable domain: DVKVTQSSRYLVKRTGEKVFLECVQDMDHENMFWYRQDPGLGLRLIYFSYDVKMKEKGDIPEGYSVSREKKERFSLILESASTNQTSMYLCASSPHGLAGGFGIQYFGAGTRLSVL.

V and J are TRBV6-5 and TRBJ1-2; D gene uncertain. The CDR3 is made up of 13 amino acids. V was shortened by 7 bases and J by 4 bases, with 13 bases between the two germline ends. Germline CDR1 reads MNHEY; CDR2 reads SVGAGI. The CDR3 reads CASKFTNSYGYTF. In nucleotides, the CDR3 is TGTGCCAGCAAATTTACTAACTCCTATGGCTACACCTTC.

This clone was detected only a few times. The rearrangement joins TRBV3-1 (or the pseudogene TRBV3-2) to TRBJ1-5; D remains ambiguous. Trimming shortened V by 0 bases and J by 0 bases, and 6 bases separated the two germline ends. Germline V CDR1 and CDR2: LGHDT, YNNKEL (reference sequence). This CDR3 has 15 amino acids. As DNA, the CDR3 is TGTGCCAGCAGCCAAGAATCACATAGCAATCAGCCCCAGCATTTT. Encoded protein: CASSQESHSNQPQHF.

This clone has only one observation. The rearrangement links TRBV3-1 (or the pseudogene TRBV3-2) to TRBJ1-3; weak D call: TRBD1 (5 bases). Trimming left V 3 bases short and J 4 bases short, with 10 bases between. Germline values: CDR1 LGHDT, CDR2 YNNKEL (reference sequence). The CDR3 spans 14 residues. This chain's CDR3 is CASSHLGGGNTIYF. CDR3 sequence (DNA): TGTGCCAGCAGCCACCTCGGGGGAGGAAACACCATATATTTT.

The chain combines TRBV6-6 with TRBJ2-7; D is undetermined. CDR1 is MNHNY and CDR2 is SVGAGI in the germline V gene (reference sequence). The CDR3 sequence is 10 residues long. V was cut by 2 bases and J by 7 bases, with 3 bases left in between. The CDR3, as DNA: TGTGCCAGCAGTTACGAGGAGCAGTACTTC. This gives the protein CASSYEEQYF.

The genes are TRBV6-5 and TRBJ2-5, with D perhaps matching TRBD1 (7 bases). The CDR3 contains 13 residues. The germline V gene encodes CDR1 MNHEY and CDR2 SVGAGI. V was cut by 7 bases and J by 5 bases, with 14 bases left in between. CDR3 nucleotides: TGTGCCAGCACAGGGGGGACAAGGGAGACCCAGTACTTC. The encoded protein is CASTGGTRETQYF.

This clone was picked up one time. The rearrangement links TRBV24-1 to TRBJ1-5, with D possibly matching TRBD1 (5 bases). Germline V gene lookup returns CDR1 KGHDR and CDR2 SFDVKD. V was clipped by 3 bases and J by 4 bases, with 18 bases between them. The CDR3 loop spans 17 amino acids. For the CDR3, the DNA is TGTGCCACCAGTGATAGCTCTGGGGGGGTTTGGAATCAGCCCCAGCATTTT. Encoded protein: CATSDSSGGVWNQPQHF.

CDR3 residues: CASSLNPGGNTEAFF. The CDR3 nucleotides are TGTGCCAGCAGCTTAAATCCAGGGGGAAACACTGAAGCTTTCTTT. The chain joins TRBV7-3 to TRBJ1-1; TRBD1 matches at 7 bases. After removal of 1 base from V and 2 bases from J, the junction contained 4 bases not matched to a gene. Germline-derived CDR1 and CDR2 are SGHTA and FQGTGA. This CDR3 comprises 15 residues.

The chain uses TRBV27 and TRBJ2-7; 16 bases are shared with TRBD2. J lost 1 base, V lost 5 bases, and 5 bases had no gene match. Per germline, CDR1 MNHEY and CDR2 SMNVEV (reference sequence). This CDR3 is built from 17 residues. CDR3 region: CASSTGTSGGASYEQYF. In nucleotides, the CDR3 is TGTGCCAGCAGTACCGGGACTAGCGGGGGGGCTTCCTACGAGCAGTACTTC.

This clone was counted a few times. The chain joins TRBV12-3 or TRBV12-4 to TRBJ1-2, with TRBD1 matching over 7 bases. V was clipped by 10 bases and J by 7 bases; unmatched bases: 9. CDR3 size: 12 residues. The CDR3 region is CATRTGQSGYTF. CDR3 nucleotide sequence: TGTGCCACCCGGACAGGCCAGAGTGGCTACACCTTC.

The chain links TRBV5-6 to TRBJ1-1; D unclear. Germline V gene data show CDR1 as SGHDT and CDR2 as YYEEEE. The CDR3 consists of 17 residues. V was clipped by 2 bases and J by 1 base, with 18 bases between them. Written as DNA, the CDR3 is TGTGCCAGCAGCTTAGAGAGGGCTCCGGACCCGAACACTGAAGCTTTCTTT. It is translated as CASSLERAPDPNTEAFF.

The V call is TRBV14, the J call TRBJ2-7; the match to TRBD1 covers 11 bases. CDR1 and CDR2 from the germline V gene are SGHDN and FVKESK. The V gene end was trimmed by 0 bases and the J gene end by 0 bases; junction bases not matched to a gene: 4. The CDR3 is 17 amino acids. The CDR3 spells CASSQEVGTGGSYEQYF. The CDR3 nucleotides read TGTGCCAGCAGCCAAGAAGTGGGGACAGGGGGCTCCTACGAGCAGTACTTC. Complete variable domain (other parts from reference TRBV14 and TRBJ2-7): EAGVTQFPSHSVIEKGQTVTLRCDPISGHDNLYWYRRVMGKEIKFLLHFVKESKQDESGMPNNRFLAERTGGTYSTLKVQPAELEDSGVYFCASSQEVGTGGSYEQYFGPGTRLTVT.

This chain links TRBV6-5 with TRBJ2-3; possible D gene TRBD1, 6 bases. This CDR3 comprises 16 residues. CDR1 is MNHEY, CDR2 SVGAGI, per germline. The V and J ends lost 0 bases and 4 bases respectively, with 14 bases between them. Here the CDR3 reads CASSYSGATGADTQYF. The CDR3 DNA sequence: TGTGCCAGCAGTTACTCGGGGGCTACCGGCGCAGATACGCAGTATTTT.

The V and J genes are TRBV11-2 and TRBJ2-7; D may be TRBD2 (7 bases). This CDR3 region has 16 residues. The germline V and J ends were trimmed by 6 bases and 4 bases, with 22 bases remaining between them. Looked up from germline, CDR1 is SGHAT and CDR2 is FQNNGV. CDR3 sequence: CASSKEGGALRYEQYF. CDR3 DNA: TGTGCCAGCAGTAAAGAAGGGGGGGCGCTTAGGTACGAGCAGTACTTC.